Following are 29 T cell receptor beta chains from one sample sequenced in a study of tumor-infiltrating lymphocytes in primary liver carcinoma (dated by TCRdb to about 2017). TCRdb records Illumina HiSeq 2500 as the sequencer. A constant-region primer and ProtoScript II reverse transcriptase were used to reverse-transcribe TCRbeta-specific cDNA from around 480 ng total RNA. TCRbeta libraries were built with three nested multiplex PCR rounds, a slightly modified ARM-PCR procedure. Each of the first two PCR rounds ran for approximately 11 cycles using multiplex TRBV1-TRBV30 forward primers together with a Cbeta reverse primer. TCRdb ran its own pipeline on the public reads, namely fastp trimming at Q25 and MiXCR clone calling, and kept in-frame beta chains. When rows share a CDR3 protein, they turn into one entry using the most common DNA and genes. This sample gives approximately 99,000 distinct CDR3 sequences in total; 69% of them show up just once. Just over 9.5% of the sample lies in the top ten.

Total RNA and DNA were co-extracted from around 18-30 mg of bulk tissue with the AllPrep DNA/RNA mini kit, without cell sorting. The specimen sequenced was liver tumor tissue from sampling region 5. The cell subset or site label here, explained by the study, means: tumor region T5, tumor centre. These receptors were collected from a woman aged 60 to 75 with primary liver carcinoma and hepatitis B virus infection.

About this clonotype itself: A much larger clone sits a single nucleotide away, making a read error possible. The CDR3 region is CSVADRGTSGSNEQFF. Written as DNA, the CDR3 is TGCAGCGTTGCGGATAGGGGGACTAGCGGGAGCAATGAGCAGTTCTTC. This chain joins TRBV29-1 and TRBJ2-1; 14 nucleotides agree with TRBD2. Unmatched junction bases numbered 8, after V lost 4 bases and J lost 6 bases. Germline assignment: CDR1 SQVTM and CDR2 ANQGSEA. The CDR3 spans 16 residues.

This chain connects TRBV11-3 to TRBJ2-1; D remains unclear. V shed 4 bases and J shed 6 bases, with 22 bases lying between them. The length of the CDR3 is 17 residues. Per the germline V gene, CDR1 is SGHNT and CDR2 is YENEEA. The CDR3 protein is CASSSRRARIMGNEQFF. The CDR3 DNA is TGTGCCAGCAGCTCCCGGAGAGCGCGGATCATGGGCAATGAGCAGTTCTTC.

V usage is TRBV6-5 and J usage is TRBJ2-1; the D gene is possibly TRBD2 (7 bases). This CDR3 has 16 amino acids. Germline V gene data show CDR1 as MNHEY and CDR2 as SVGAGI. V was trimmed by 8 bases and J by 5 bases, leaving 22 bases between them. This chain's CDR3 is CASGFLGAGANNEQFF. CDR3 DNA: TGTGCCAGCGGCTTCTTAGGTGCGGGGGCAAACAATGAGCAGTTCTTC.

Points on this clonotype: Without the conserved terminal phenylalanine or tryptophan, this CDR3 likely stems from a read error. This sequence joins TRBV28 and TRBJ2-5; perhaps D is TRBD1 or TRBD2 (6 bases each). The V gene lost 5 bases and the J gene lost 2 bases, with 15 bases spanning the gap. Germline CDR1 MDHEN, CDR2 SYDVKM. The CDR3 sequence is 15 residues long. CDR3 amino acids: CASSGVGGAQETQYL. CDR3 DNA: TGTGCCAGCAGTGGCGTCGGGGGCGCGCAAGAGACCCAGTACCTC.

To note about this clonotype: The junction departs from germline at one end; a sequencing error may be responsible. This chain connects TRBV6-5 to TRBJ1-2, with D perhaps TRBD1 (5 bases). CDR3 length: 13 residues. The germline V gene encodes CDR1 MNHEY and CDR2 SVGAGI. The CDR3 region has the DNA TGTGCCAGCAGTTACGGGGGATCCTATAGCTACACCTTT. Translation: CASSYGGSYSYTF.

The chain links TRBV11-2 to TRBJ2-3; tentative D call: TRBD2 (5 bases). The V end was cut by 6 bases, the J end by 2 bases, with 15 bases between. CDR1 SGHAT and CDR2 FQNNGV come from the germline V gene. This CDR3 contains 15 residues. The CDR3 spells CASRRVAGATDTQYF. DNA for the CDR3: TGTGCCAGCAGGAGGGTAGCTGGAGCCACAGATACGCAGTATTTT.

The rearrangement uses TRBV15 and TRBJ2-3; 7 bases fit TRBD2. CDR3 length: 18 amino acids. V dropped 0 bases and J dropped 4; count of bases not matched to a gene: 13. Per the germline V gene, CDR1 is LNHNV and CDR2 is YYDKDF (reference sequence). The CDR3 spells CATSRDARGRAVADTQYF. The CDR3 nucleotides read TGTGCCACCAGCAGAGATGCTAGAGGGAGGGCCGTCGCAGATACGCAGTATTTT.

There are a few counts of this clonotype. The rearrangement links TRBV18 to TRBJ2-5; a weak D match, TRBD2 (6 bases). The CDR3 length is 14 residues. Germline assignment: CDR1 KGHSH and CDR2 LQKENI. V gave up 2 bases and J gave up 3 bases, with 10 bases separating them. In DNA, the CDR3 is TGTGCCAGCTCACCAACCAGGAGGGAAGAGACCCAGTACTTC. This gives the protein CASSPTRREETQYF.

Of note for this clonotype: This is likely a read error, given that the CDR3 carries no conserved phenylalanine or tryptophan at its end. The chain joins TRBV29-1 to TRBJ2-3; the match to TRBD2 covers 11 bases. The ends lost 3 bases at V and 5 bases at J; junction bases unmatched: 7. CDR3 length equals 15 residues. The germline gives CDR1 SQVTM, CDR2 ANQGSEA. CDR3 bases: TGCAGCGTTGAGGAACTAGCGGGAGTAGAAGATACGCAGTATCTT. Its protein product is CSVEELAGVEDTQYL.

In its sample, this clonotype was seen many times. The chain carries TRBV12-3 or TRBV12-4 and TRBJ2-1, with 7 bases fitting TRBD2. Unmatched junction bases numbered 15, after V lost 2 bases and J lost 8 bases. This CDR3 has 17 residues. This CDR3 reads CASSLFGGGWRSYEQFF. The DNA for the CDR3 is TGTGCCAGCAGTTTATTCGGGGGAGGGTGGCGTTCTTATGAGCAGTTCTTC.

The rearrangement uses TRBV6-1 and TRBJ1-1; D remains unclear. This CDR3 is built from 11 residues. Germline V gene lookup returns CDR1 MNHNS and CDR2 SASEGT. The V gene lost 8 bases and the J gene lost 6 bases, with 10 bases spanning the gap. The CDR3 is CASEGNAEAFF. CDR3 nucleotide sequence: TGTGCCAGCGAGGGTAACGCTGAAGCTTTCTTT.

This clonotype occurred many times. Written as DNA, the CDR3 is TGTGCCAGCACCGCGGGAGGGCCAAGTACCCACACCGGGGAGCTGTTTTTT. Translated: CASTAGGPSTHTGELFF. V and J are TRBV12-3 or TRBV12-4 and TRBJ2-2; TRBD2 aligns across 9 bases. With V trimmed by 7 bases and J by 3 bases, 12 bases remained unmatched. CDR3 length: 17 residues.

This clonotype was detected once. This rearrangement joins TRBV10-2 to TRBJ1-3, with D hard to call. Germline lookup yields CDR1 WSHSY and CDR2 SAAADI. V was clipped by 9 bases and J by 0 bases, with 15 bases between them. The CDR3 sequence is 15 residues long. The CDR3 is CASDPGYYSGNTIYF. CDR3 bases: TGCGCCAGTGATCCAGGTTATTACTCTGGAAACACCATATATTTT.

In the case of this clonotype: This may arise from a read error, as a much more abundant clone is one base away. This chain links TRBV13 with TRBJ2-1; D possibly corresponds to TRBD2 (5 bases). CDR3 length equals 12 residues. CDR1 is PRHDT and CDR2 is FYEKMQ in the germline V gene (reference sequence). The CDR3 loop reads CTSSKTMNEQFF. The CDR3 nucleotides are TGTACCAGCAGCAAGACTATGAATGAGCAGTTCTTC.

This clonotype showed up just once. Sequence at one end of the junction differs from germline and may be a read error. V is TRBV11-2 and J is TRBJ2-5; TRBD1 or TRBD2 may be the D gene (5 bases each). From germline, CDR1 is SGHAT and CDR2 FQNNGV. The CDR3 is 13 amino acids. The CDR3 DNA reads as TGTGCCAGCAGCTTACTGGGGCTAGGGACCCGGTACTTC. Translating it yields CASSLLGLGTRYF.

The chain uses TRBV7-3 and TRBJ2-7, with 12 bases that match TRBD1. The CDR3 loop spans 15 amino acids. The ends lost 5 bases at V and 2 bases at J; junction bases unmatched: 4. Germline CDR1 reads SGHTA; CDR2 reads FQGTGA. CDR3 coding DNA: TGTGCCAGCAGCGTGGGACAGGGGGCGACCTACGAGCAGTACTTC. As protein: CASSVGQGATYEQYF.

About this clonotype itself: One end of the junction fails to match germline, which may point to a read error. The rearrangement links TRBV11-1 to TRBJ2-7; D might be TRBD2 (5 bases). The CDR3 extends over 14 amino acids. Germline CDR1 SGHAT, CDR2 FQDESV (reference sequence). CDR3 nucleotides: TGTACCAGCAGCCTTTGGAGGACCTCCTACGAGCAGTACTTC. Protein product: CTSSLWRTSYEQYF.

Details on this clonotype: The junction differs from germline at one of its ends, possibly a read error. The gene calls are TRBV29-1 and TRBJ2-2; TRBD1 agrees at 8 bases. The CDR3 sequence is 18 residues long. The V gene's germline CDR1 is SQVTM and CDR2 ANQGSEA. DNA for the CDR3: TGCAGCGCTCGCCGCCCCCTCGGACAGGGATTGAACACAGGGGAGCTGTTTTTT. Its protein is CSARRPLGQGLNTGELFF.

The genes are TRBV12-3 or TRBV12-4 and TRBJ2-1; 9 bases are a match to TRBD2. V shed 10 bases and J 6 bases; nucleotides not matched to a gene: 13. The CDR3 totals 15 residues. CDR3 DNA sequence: TGTGCCAACAGAGACAAGCGGGGGGCCCCCAATGAGCAGTTCTTC. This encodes CANRDKRGAPNEQFF.

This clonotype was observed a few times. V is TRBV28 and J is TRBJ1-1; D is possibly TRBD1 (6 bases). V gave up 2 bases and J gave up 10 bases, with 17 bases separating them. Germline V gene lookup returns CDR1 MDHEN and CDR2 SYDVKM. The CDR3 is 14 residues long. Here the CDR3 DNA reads TGTGCCAGCAGTTTAAAACCACAGGGCTTAAGAGCTTTCTTT. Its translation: CASSLKPQGLRAFF.

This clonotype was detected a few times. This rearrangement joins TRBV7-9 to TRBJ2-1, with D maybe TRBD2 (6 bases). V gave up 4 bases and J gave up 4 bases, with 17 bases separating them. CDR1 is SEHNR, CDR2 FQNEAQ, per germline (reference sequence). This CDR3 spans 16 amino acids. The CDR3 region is CASSSPGEATYNEQFF. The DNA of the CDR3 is TGTGCCAGCAGCTCGCCGGGGGAGGCCACTTACAATGAGCAGTTCTTC.

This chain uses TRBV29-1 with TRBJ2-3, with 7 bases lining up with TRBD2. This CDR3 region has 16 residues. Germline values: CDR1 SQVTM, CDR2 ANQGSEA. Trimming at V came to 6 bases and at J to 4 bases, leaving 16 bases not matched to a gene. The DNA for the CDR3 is TGCAGCGTCCCTTCGGATACTAGCGTCTCTGCAGATACGCAGTATTTT. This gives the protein CSVPSDTSVSADTQYF.

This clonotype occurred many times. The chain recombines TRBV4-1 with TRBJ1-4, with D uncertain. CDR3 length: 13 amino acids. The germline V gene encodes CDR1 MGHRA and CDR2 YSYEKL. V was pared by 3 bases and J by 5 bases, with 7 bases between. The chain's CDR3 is CASSHLGNEKLFF. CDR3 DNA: TGCGCCAGCAGCCATTTGGGAAATGAAAAACTGTTTTTT.

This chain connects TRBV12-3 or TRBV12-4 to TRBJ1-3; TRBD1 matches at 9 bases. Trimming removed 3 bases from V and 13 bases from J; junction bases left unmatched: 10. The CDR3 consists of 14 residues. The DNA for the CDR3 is TGTGCCAGCAGTTTCCGACAGGGGGGAAACGCTATATATTTT. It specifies CASSFRQGGNAIYF.

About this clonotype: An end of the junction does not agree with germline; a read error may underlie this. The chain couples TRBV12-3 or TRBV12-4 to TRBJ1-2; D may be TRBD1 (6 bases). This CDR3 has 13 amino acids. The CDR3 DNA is TGTGTCAGCAGTTTAGGGACAAGTTATGGCTACACCTTC. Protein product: CVSSLGTSYGYTF.

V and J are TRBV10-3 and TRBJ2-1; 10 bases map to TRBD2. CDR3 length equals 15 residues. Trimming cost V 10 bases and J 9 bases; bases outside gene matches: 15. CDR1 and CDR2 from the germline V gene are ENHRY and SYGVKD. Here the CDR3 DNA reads TGTGCCAACATGACTAGCGGGCCTCAGGGCGGTGAGCAGTTCTTC. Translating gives CANMTSGPQGGEQFF.

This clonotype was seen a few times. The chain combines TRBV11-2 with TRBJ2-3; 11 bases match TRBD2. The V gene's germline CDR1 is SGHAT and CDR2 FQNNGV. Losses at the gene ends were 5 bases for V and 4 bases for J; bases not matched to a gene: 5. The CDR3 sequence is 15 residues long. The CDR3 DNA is TGTGCCAGCAGCAGGAGACTAGCGGGACCAGATACGCAGTATTTT. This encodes CASSRRLAGPDTQYF. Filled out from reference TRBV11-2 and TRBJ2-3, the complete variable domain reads EAGVAQSPRYKIIEKRQSVAFWCNPISGHATLYWYQQILGQGPKLLIQFQNNGVVDDSQLPKDRFSAERLKGVDSTLKIQPAKLEDSAVYLCASSRRLAGPDTQYFGPGTRLTVL.

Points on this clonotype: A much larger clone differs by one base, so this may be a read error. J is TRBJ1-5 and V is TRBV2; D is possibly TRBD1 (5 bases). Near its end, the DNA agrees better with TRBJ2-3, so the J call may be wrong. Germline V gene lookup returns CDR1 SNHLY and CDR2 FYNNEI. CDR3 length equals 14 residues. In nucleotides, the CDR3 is TGTGCCAGCAGTGGGGGCTCGAGCAATCAGCCCCAGTATTTT. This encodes CASSGGSSNQPQYF.

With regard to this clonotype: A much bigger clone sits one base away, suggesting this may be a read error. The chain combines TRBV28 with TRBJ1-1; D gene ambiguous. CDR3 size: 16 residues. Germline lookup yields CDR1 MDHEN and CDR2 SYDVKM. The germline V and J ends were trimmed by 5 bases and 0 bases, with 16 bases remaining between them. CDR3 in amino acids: CASSPDKHGLNTEAFF. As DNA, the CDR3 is TGTGCCAGCAGTCCCGACAAACACGGTTTGAACACTGAAGCTTTCTTT.